The 18 T cell receptor beta chains in this list originate from one sample, sequenced in a study of liver allograft versus peripheral blood T cells. On the study more broadly: Blood and transplanted-liver T cell receptor repertoires from recipients were compared.

TCRdb re-derived calls from the reads in MiXCR, one entry per CDR3 protein. The sample comprises some 9,200 distinct CDR3 sequences, about 25% of which are singletons, and about 8.3% rests with the top ten. The receptors stem from a human patient who had a liver transplant. Certain T cells may be donor cells from the graft.

The V and J genes are TRBV30 and TRBJ1-5, with 8 bases lining up with TRBD1. Losses at the gene ends were 4 bases for V and 1 base for J; bases not matched to a gene: 6. The CDR3 loop spans 15 amino acids. CDR1 is GTSNPN, CDR2 SVGIG, per germline (reference sequence). The CDR3 DNA sequence: TGTGCCTGGACTAGAGACAGGGGAAGCAATCAGCCCCAGCATTTT. It codes for CAWTRDRGSNQPQHF.

Only a few counts were recorded for this clonotype. CDR3 DNA: TGCAGTGCTAGTTCGGGGTTCACCGGGGAGCTGTTTTTT. It specifies CSASSGFTGELFF. The genes are TRBV20-1 and TRBJ2-2; D possibly corresponds to TRBD2 (5 bases). CDR1 DFQATT and CDR2 SNEGSKA come from the germline V gene (reference sequence). This CDR3 comprises 13 residues. Deletions cut 3 bases from V and 4 bases from J, with 9 bases between.

CDR3: CATSRGDEQYF. CDR3 in DNA: TGTGCCACCAGCAGGGGCGACGAGCAGTACTTC. The chain is built from TRBV15 and TRBJ2-7; D ambiguous. The CDR3 totals 11 residues. The germline V and J ends were trimmed by 3 bases and 5 bases, with 5 bases remaining between them. The germline V gene has CDR1 LNHNV and CDR2 YYDKDF (reference sequence).

This clonotype is termed medium-sized. This chain links TRBV6-1 with TRBJ1-4, with D possibly matching TRBD1 (5 bases). V lost 2 bases and J lost 9, with 13 bases in between. The CDR3 has 14 amino acids. Germline V gene data show CDR1 as MNHNS and CDR2 as SASEGT. For the CDR3, the DNA is TGTGCCAGCAGTGAATCGGGGGTCGGAAAAAAACTGTTTTTT. Its protein is CASSESGVGKKLFF.

Points on this clonotype: A much larger clone lies one base from this, so it may be a read error. V is TRBV6-6 and J is TRBJ2-1; D is unresolved. Germline assignment: CDR1 MNHNY and CDR2 SVGAGI (reference sequence). CDR3 length: 14 amino acids. CDR3 sequence reads: CASSLDGSFNEQFF. The CDR3 nucleotides read TGTGCCAGCAGTTTGGACGGCTCCTTCAATGAGCAGTTCTTC.

Many counts were recorded for this clonotype. The chain couples TRBV7-2 to TRBJ1-1, with 9 bases that match TRBD1. There are 17 residues in the CDR3. From germline, CDR1 is SGHTA and CDR2 FQGNSA. V was pared by 8 bases and J by 1 base, with 14 bases of the junction left unmatched. CDR3 bases: TGTGCCAGCTCTTCCGGGACAGGGAATCGGGGGAACACTGAAGCTTTCTTT. It is translated as CASSSGTGNRGNTEAFF. Based on the CDR3 plus reference TRBV7-2 and TRBJ1-1, the full variable domain is GAGVSQSPSNKVTEKGKDVELRCDPISGHTALYWYRQSLGQGLEFLIYFQGNSAPDKSGLPSDRFSAERTGGSVSTLTIQRTQQEDSAVYLCASSSGTGNRGNTEAFFGQGTRLTVV.

This clonotype was counted only a few times. This chain joins TRBV28 and TRBJ1-1; D might be TRBD1 (6 bases). Trimming left V 6 bases short and J 1 base short, with 12 bases between. In germline, CDR1 is MDHEN, CDR2 SYDVKM. The CDR3 is 14 residues long. CDR3 in amino acids: CASRRGGENTEAFF. The CDR3 DNA is TGTGCCAGCAGGAGAGGGGGGGAGAACACTGAAGCTTTCTTT.

By share, this clonotype ranks as medium-sized. V and J are TRBV24-1 and TRBJ2-1; the match to TRBD2 covers 11 bases. The length of the CDR3 is 16 residues. V was pared by 1 base and J by 4 bases, with 2 bases of the junction left unmatched. Germline lookup yields CDR1 KGHDR and CDR2 SFDVKD. DNA for the CDR3: TGTGCCACCAGTGATTTAACTAGCGGGAGTTACAATGAGCAGTTCTTC. It yields the protein CATSDLTSGSYNEQFF.

J is TRBJ2-7 and V is TRBV6-6, with 8 nucleotides matching TRBD2. V lost 1 base, J lost 3 bases, and 8 bases stayed unmatched. CDR1 MNHNY and CDR2 SVGAGI come from the germline V gene (reference sequence). The CDR3 runs to 16 residues. The chain's CDR3 is CASSYFSGSIRYEQYF. The DNA of the CDR3 is TGTGCCAGCAGTTACTTCAGCGGGAGTATCCGCTACGAGCAGTACTTC.

The chain combines TRBV6-1 with TRBJ2-1; D is unresolved. Germline V gives CDR1 MNHNS, CDR2 SASEGT. V was shortened by 5 bases and J by 0 bases, with 14 bases between the two germline ends. CDR3 length: 16 residues. CDR3 sequence reads: CASSYRRVSSYNEQFF. CDR3 in DNA: TGTGCCAGCAGTTACCGTAGAGTGAGCTCCTACAATGAGCAGTTCTTC.

This clonotype was seen only a few times. The chain couples TRBV7-9 to TRBJ1-3; the D is unclear. CDR3 size: 16 residues. Germline-derived CDR1 and CDR2 are SEHNR and FQNEAQ (reference sequence). V lost 3 bases to trimming and J lost 0 bases, with 12 bases between them. As DNA, the CDR3 is TGTGCCAGCAGCTTCGATGGACTCAACTCTGGAAACACCATATATTTT. It yields the protein CASSFDGLNSGNTIYF.

For this clonotype: The conserved final phenylalanine or tryptophan is absent from the CDR3, which likely points to a read error. The chain couples TRBV7-9 to TRBJ2-7; 7 bases are a match to TRBD1. Germline trimming cut 2 bases from V and 1 base from J; bases unmatched to any gene: 8. Germline lookup yields CDR1 SEHNR and CDR2 FQNEAQ (reference sequence). This CDR3 has 16 amino acids. The CDR3 DNA reads TGTGCCAGCAGCTTAAGCGACAGGGATTCGTCCTACGAGCAGTACTAC. It codes for CASSLSDRDSSYEQYY.

The chain joins TRBV27 to TRBJ1-4, with D perhaps TRBD1 (5 bases). CDR1 is MNHEY, CDR2 SMNVEV, per germline (reference sequence). The length of the CDR3 is 13 residues. Trimming took 8 bases from V and 8 from J, leaving 15 bases between them. The CDR3 is CASGYRSGEKLFF. The CDR3 nucleotides are TGTGCCAGCGGGTACAGGTCTGGGGAAAAACTGTTTTTT.

The chain combines TRBV7-9 with TRBJ2-7; 7 bases fit TRBD2. The V gene's germline CDR1 is SEHNR and CDR2 FQNEAQ (reference sequence). The CDR3 spans 15 residues. With 4 bases clipped from V and 3 bases from J, the junction kept 9 bases outside the gene matches. Here the CDR3 reads CASSSGRERNYEQYF. The CDR3 DNA reads TGTGCCAGCAGCTCCGGGCGGGAGCGAAACTACGAGCAGTACTTC.

This clonotype was counted between two and nine times. V usage is TRBV20-1 and J usage is TRBJ1-5; D remains ambiguous. Germline loops: CDR1 DFQATT, CDR2 SNEGSKA (reference sequence). The length of the CDR3 is 13 residues. Between the trimmed V and J ends, which lost 6 bases and 7 bases, there was a span of 16 bases. The CDR3 is CSATLGSGQPQHF. The DNA for the CDR3 is TGCAGTGCCACCCTGGGGAGTGGGCAGCCCCAGCATTTT.

This rearrangement joins TRBV11-2 to TRBJ1-5; D gene ambiguous. In germline, CDR1 is SGHAT, CDR2 FQNNGV. The CDR3 consists of 15 residues. The ends were cut back, 1 base at V and 4 bases at J, with 11 bases in the middle. In DNA, the CDR3 is TGTGCCAGCAGCTTAGGCGGGGAACTTAATCAGCCCCAGCATTTT. It translates to CASSLGGELNQPQHF.

By sample share, this clonotype is large (0.1 to 1%). The DNA for the CDR3 is TGTGCCAGCAGTCTTAAGGGGTCCCTGGCAGCTAATGAAAAACTGTTTTTT. Translating gives CASSLKGSLAANEKLFF. The chain couples TRBV6-6 to TRBJ1-4, with D possibly TRBD1 on 5 matching bases. V was cut by 5 bases and J by 3 bases, with 19 bases left in between. The CDR3 has 17 amino acids. Germline CDR1 and CDR2: MNHNY and SVGAGI (reference sequence).

The chain employs TRBV24-1 and TRBJ2-7; D is perhaps TRBD1 (6 bases). Trimming shortened V by 11 bases and J by 1 base, and 14 bases separated the two germline ends. CDR1 is KGHDR and CDR2 is SFDVKD in the germline V gene. CDR3 length: 13 amino acids. CDR3 sequence (DNA): TGTGCCAGCAGCCGCACAGGGTCCTACGAGCAGTACTTC. It codes for CASSRTGSYEQYF.